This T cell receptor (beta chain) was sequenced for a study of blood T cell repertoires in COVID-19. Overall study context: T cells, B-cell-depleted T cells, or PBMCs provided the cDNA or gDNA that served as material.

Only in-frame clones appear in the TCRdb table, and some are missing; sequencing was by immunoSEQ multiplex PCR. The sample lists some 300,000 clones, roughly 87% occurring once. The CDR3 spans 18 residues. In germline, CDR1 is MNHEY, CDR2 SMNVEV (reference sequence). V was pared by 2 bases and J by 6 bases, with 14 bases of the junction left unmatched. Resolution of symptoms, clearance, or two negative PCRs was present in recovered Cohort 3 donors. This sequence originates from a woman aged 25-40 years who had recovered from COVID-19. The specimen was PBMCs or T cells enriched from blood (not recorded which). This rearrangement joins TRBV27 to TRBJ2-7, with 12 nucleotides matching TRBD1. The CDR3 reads CASSLARSSRDRGPEQYF. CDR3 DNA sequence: TGTGCCAGCAGTTTAGCCCGGTCTTCGCGGGACAGGGGGCCCGAGCAGTACTTC.